Listed below are T cell receptor beta chains from one sample, sequenced in a study of response to subunit inactivated influenza vaccine. TCRdb reprocessed the RT-PCR reads with MiXCR, giving one entry per CDR3 protein. The sample carries about 540,000 distinct CDR3 sequences, 13% to 15% recorded once. The material was PBMCs from blood, obtained about 13 days after vaccination. The receptor source for this set is a man in his forties or fifties who received an inactivated influenza vaccine. The CDR3 runs from the conserved cysteine through the conserved F or W. A D gene is named only where the DNA matches it firmly. Rows may omit the clone size; those that give it use once, few, many or a size class.

d_gene	v_gene	j_gene	abundance	CDR3nt	CDR3aa
TRBD2	TRBV7-8	TRBJ2-3	many	TGTGCCAGCAGCAGCCGGACTAGCGCGCCAGATACGCAGTATTTT	CASSSRTSAPDTQYF
-	TRBV7-6	TRBJ2-1	-	TGTGCCAGCAGCTTAGGGGTCGGGCTCCGAATACAAATTAACAATGAGCAGTTCTTC	CASSLGVGLRIQINNEQFF
TRBD2	TRBV27	TRBJ2-5	-	TGTGCCAGCAGTCCCAGACTAGCGGGAGGTAGGGGGGAGACCCAGTACTTC	CASSPRLAGGRGETQYF
-	TRBV5-4	TRBJ1-2	few	TGTGCCAGCACTCGAACCGGGGACTATGGCTACACCTTC	CASTRTGDYGYTF
-	TRBV6-2/TRBV6-3	TRBJ1-1	-	TGTGCCAGCAGTCCCGGGCCCAGGAGCTCGAAAGCTTTCTTT	CASSPGPRSSKAFF
TRBD2	TRBV7-9	TRBJ2-3	-	TGTGCCAGCAGCTTAAGGACTAGCGGGGTTACAGATACGCAGTATTTT	CASSLRTSGVTDTQYF
-	TRBV2	TRBJ2-1	many	TGTGCCAGCAGTGAAGTTGTCTACAATGAGCAGTTCTTC	CASSEVVYNEQFF
-	TRBV9	TRBJ2-3	-	TGTGCCAGCAGCGTAGCGGGGGTTCTCACAGATACGCAGTATTTT	CASSVAGVLTDTQYF
-	TRBV4-1	TRBJ2-7	few	TGCGCCAGCAGCCAAGGGCTCTATCGCTACGAGCAGTACTTC	CASSQGLYRYEQYF
TRBD1	TRBV11-1	TRBJ2-7	few	TGTGCCAGCACTCGACAGGGGGTGGGCGAGCAGTACTTC	CASTRQGVGEQYF
-	TRBV7-9	TRBJ2-5	many	TGTGCCAGCACCCCCCAGGGAGGAGAGACCCAGTACTTC	CASTPQGGETQYF
-	TRBV5-1	TRBJ2-5	many	TGCGCCAGCAGCTATGGGAATAGGGAGACCCAGTACTTC	CASSYGNRETQYF
TRBD2	TRBV3-1	TRBJ2-3	-	TGTGCCAGCAGCCGAGCGGGGCCTAGCACAGATACGCAGTATTTT	CASSRAGPSTDTQYF
-	TRBV7-2	TRBJ2-1	-	TGTGCCAGCAGCTTCAAGGGACTTTCCCCCAATGAGCAGTTCTTC	CASSFKGLSPNEQFF
-	TRBV7-2	TRBJ1-1	few	TGTGCCAGCAGCTTACCCCAGATCACTGAAGCTTTCTTT	CASSLPQITEAFF
TRBD2	TRBV5-1	TRBJ2-1	few	TGCGCCAGCAGCAATAGCGGGGGCTCCTACAATGAGCAGTTCTTC	CASSNSGGSYNEQFF
-	TRBV7-2	TRBJ2-3	few	TGTGCCAGCAGCTTAACCTACAGGGGCACAGATACGCAGTATTTT	CASSLTYRGTDTQYF
-	TRBV7-9	TRBJ2-3	-	TGTGCCAGCAGCGCAGACTCAGATACGCAGTATTTT	CASSADSDTQYF
-	TRBV5-8	TRBJ1-4	-	TGTGCCAGCAGCTTGAGGGGGTCGAATGAAAAACTGTTTTTT	CASSLRGSNEKLFF
TRBD2	TRBV28	TRBJ2-5	-	TGTGCCAGCAGCCGGACGGCCAGCGGGGGGCCTTACCAAGAGACCCAGTACTTC	CASSRTASGGPYQETQYF
TRBD1	TRBV20-1	TRBJ2-7	-	TGCAGTGCTAGAGGTGGGACAGGGGGTAGGTACGAGCAGTACTTC	CSARGGTGGRYEQYF
-	TRBV10-3	TRBJ2-3	few	TGTGCCATCAGGCAGGGGACAGATACGCAGTATTTT	CAIRQGTDTQYF
TRBD2	TRBV7-2	TRBJ2-7	-	TGTGCCAGCAGCCTAGCGGGACTAAGCTCCTACGAGCAGTACTTC	CASSLAGLSSYEQYF
-	TRBV14	TRBJ2-7	few	TGTGCCAGCAGCTCGACAGATACAACCTACGAGCAGTACTTC	CASSSTDTTYEQYF